This T cell receptor beta chain appears in the sequencing data of a study of blood T cell repertoires in COVID-19. Clones were read by immunoSEQ multiplex PCR, and TCRdb kept only the in-frame ones, dropping some. Of over 250,000 clones listed, around 82% are singletons. The sequence was collected from a woman in her forties or fifties who had recovered from COVID-19. Sequences were obtained from peripheral blood.

The CDR3 sequence is CASSPTMNTEAFF. The CDR3 DNA follows: TGTGCCAGCAGCCCGACTATGAACACTGAAGCTTTCTTT. The chain combines TRBV11-2 with TRBJ1-1; no clear D gene. Per the germline V gene, CDR1 is SGHAT and CDR2 is FQNNGV. The CDR3 totals 13 residues. The V gene lost 5 bases and the J gene lost 0 bases, with 7 bases spanning the gap.